The present T cell receptor beta chain was sequenced within a study of blood T cell repertoires in COVID-19. In the study overall: The origin of the acute and convalescent COVID-19 samples was the United States, Italy and Spain.

Unmatched junction bases numbered 12, after V lost 4 bases and J lost 8 bases. CDR3 size: 14 residues. Germline V lookup: CDR1 SGHDT, CDR2 YYEEEE. Profiled with immunoSEQ multiplex PCR; TCRdb holds only in-frame clones, not every one. The repertoire has fewer than 200,000 clones, roughly 79% of them found once; the top ten carry roughly 28%. The specimen sequenced was peripheral blood. The V and J genes are TRBV5-6 and TRBJ2-7; 7 nucleotides line up with TRBD2. The source of this sequence is a woman in her seventies with acute or convalescent COVID-19. The CDR3 sequence: CASSLLSGGGQQYF. The DNA for the CDR3 is TGTGCCAGCAGCCTCCTCTCGGGAGGCGGTCAGCAGTACTTC.